What follows is one TCR beta chain and its context. Its antigen is not known. The sample belongs to a study of Ad26.COV2.S vaccination and SARS-CoV-2 variants. Study summary: Donor had been placed in the Ad26.COV2.S arm of the COV1001 trial. The study gave Ad26.COV2.S intramuscularly, once or twice 56 days apart. General study findings and limits: The breadth of spike-specific CD8+ and CD4+ T cell responses after vaccination was reportedly substantial. It was found that vaccine and placebo recipients had similar non-spike TCR breadth.

Measured with immunoSEQ multiplex PCR; TCRdb has only the in-frame clones, and not every one. This sample carries about 370,000 clones, around 85% of them seen once, and the ten largest clones take 3% to 3.5%. Treatment specified: 19 received Ad26.COV2.S at low or high dose, single or two shots; a few received placebo; per-sample allocation not given. Material that was analyzed had been drawn on day 63 after the first vaccine or placebo injection. This receptor was taken from a person aged 18 to 65 who received the Ad26.COV2.S COVID-19 vaccine or a placebo. The sample consisted of peripheral blood, taken in a trial of Ad26.COV2.S vaccine versus placebo.

The CDR3 sequence is CASSPQRAISGANVLTF. The CDR3 DNA sequence: TGCGCCAGCAGCCCCCAGCGGGCGATCTCTGGGGCCAACGTCCTGACTTTC. The J gene is TRBJ2-6, the V gene TRBV5-1; weak D call: TRBD2 (6 bases). V lost 4 bases to trimming and J lost 0 bases, with 14 bases between them. The CDR3 totals 17 residues. Germline CDR1 is SGHRS and CDR2 is YFSETQ.